This T cell receptor beta chain appears in the sequencing data of a study of blood T cell repertoires in COVID-19. The method was immunoSEQ multiplex PCR; TCRdb's version includes in-frame clones alone and lacks a portion of them. Among around 470,000 clones, 90% were seen once, and the ten largest hold under 0.7%. V shed 5 bases and J shed 1 base, with 8 bases lying between them. In germline, CDR1 is SNHLY, CDR2 FYNNEI. CDR3 size: 13 residues. This receptor was obtained from a man between 18 and 35 years old who had recovered from COVID-19. This chain uses TRBV2 with TRBJ1-1; tentative D call: TRBD1 (5 bases). The sample was PBMCs or T cells enriched from blood (not recorded which). The CDR3 bases are TGTGCCAGCAGTCCGGGGGAGAACACTGAAGCTTTCTTT. It encodes CASSPGENTEAFF.